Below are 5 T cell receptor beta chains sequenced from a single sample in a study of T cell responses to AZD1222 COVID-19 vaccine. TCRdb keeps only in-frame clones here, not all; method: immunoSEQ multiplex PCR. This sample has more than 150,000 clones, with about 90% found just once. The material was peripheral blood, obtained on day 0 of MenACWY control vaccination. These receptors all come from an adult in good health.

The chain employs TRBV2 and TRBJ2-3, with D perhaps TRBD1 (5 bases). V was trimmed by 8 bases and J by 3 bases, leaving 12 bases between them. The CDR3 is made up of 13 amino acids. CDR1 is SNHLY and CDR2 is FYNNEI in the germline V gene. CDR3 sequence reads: CASGASWTDTQYF. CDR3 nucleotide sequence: TGTGCCAGCGGGGCTAGTTGGACAGATACGCAGTATTTT.

The CDR3 spells CASSLNRENSPLHF. The CDR3 DNA sequence: TGTGCCAGCAGCTTGAACAGGGAAAATTCACCCCTCCACTTT. The V gene is TRBV5-6, the J gene TRBJ1-6; D is perhaps TRBD1 (6 bases). This CDR3 spans 14 amino acids. The germline CDR1 and CDR2 sequences are SGHDT and YYEEEE. Deletions cut 1 base from V and 7 bases from J, with 9 bases between.

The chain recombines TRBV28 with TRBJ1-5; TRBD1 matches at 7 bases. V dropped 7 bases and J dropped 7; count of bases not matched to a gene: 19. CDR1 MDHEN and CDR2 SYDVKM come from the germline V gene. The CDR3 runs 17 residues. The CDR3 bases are TGTGCCAGCACCAATTTCGAACACAGGGGCCTTAGACAGCCCCAGCATTTT. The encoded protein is CASTNFEHRGLRQPQHF. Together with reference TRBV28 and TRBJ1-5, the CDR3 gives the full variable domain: DVKVTQSSRYLVKRTGEKVFLECVQDMDHENMFWYRQDPGLGLRLIYFSYDVKMKEKGDIPEGYSVSREKKERFSLILESASTNQTSMYLCASTNFEHRGLRQPQHFGDGTRLSIL.

The CDR3 protein is CASSQLAGVGEQYF. In nucleotides, the CDR3 is TGTGCCAGCAGCCAATTAGCGGGAGTCGGGGAGCAGTACTTC. The chain is built from TRBV14 and TRBJ2-7; 9 bases align to TRBD2. The germline V gene has CDR1 SGHDN and CDR2 FVKESK. The length of the CDR3 is 14 residues. V gave up 2 bases and J gave up 7 bases; unmatched junction bases: 6.

CDR3: CASSAAGMAKNIQYF. The CDR3 nucleotides are TGTGCCAGCAGTGCCGCCGGGATGGCCAAAAACATTCAGTACTTC. This chain connects TRBV2 to TRBJ2-4, with D possibly TRBD2 on 5 matching bases. Deletions cut 4 bases from V and 1 base from J, with 11 bases between. The CDR3 extends over 15 amino acids. Germline V gene lookup returns CDR1 SNHLY and CDR2 FYNNEI.